This T cell receptor (beta chain) was captured in a study of blood T cell repertoires in COVID-19. Study at large: Specimens from acute and convalescent COVID-19 originated in the United States, Italy and Spain.

Per the study methods: Reference gene primer amplification gave estimated nucleated cell counts. Only in-frame clones appear in the TCRdb table, and some are missing; sequencing was by immunoSEQ multiplex PCR. The DNA was the basis for D and trimming; V, J and clone size are from that table. This sample has approximately 74,000 clones, with under 85% found just once. J lost 2 bases, V lost 4 bases, and 5 bases had no gene match. This CDR3 comprises 15 residues. CDR1 LGHDT and CDR2 YNNKEL come from the germline V gene (reference sequence). This clonotype originated in a man aged 55 to 69 with acute or convalescent COVID-19. The chain is built from TRBV3-1 (or the pseudogene TRBV3-2) and TRBJ2-7; the match to TRBD2 covers 10 bases. Sequenced sample: peripheral blood. CDR3 in DNA: TGTGCCAGCAGCCCACGGACTAGCGGCACCTACGAGCAGTACTTC. It codes for CASSPRTSGTYEQYF.